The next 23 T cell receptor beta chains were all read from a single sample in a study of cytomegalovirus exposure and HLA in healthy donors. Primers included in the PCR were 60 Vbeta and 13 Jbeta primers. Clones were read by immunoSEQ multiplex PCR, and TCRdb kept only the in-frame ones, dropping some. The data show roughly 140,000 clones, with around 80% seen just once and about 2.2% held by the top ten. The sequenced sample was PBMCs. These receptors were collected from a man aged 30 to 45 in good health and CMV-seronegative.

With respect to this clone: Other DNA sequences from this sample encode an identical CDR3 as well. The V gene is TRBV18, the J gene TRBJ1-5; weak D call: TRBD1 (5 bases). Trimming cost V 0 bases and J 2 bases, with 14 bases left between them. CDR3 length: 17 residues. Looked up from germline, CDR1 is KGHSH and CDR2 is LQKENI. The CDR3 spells CASSPPSGGDGNQPQHF. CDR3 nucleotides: TGTGCCAGCTCACCACCGTCGGGGGGGGACGGCAATCAGCCCCAGCATTTT.

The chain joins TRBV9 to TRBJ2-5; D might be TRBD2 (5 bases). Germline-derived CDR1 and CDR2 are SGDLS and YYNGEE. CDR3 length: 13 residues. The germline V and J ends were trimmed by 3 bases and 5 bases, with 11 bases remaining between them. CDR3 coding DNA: TGTGCCAGCAGCGGCAGGCGAGGGGAGACCCAGTACTTC. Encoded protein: CASSGRRGETQYF.

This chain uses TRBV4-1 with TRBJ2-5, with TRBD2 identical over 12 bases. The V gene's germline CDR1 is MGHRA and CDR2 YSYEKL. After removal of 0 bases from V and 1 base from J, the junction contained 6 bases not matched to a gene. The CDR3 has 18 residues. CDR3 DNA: TGCGCCAGCAGCCAAGACCCGCTAGCGGGGGGGCCCCAAGAGACCCAGTACTTC. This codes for CASSQDPLAGGPQETQYF.

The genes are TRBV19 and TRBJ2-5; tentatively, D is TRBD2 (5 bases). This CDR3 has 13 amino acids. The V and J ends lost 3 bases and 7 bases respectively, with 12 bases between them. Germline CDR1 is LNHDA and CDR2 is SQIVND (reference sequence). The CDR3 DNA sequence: TGTGCCAGTAGTATCGGCAGCGGCGTGACCCAGTACTTC. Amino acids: CASSIGSGVTQYF.

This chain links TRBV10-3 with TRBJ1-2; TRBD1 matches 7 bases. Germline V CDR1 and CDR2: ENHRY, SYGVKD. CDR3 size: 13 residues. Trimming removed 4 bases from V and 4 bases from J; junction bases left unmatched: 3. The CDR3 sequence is CAISGGTVYGYTF. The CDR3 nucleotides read TGTGCCATCAGTGGGGGGACAGTCTATGGCTACACCTTC.

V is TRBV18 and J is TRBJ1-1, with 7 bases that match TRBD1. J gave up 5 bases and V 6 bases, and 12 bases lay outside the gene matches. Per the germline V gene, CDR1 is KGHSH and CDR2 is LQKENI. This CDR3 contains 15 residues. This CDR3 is CASSSEGGARTEAFF. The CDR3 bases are TGTGCCAGCTCGTCCGAAGGGGGCGCAAGGACTGAAGCTTTCTTT.

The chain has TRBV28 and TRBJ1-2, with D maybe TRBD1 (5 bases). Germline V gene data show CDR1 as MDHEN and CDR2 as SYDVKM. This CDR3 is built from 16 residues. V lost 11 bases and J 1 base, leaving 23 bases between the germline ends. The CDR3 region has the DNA TGTGCCTCAGCGGGACCTACAGGAAGATTTAACTATGGCTACACCTTC. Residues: CASAGPTGRFNYGYTF.

CDR3 in DNA: TGTGCCAGCAGAGGACTAGAGGGAAAGACCCAGTACTTC. Translation: CASRGLEGKTQYF. V usage is TRBV6-5 and J usage is TRBJ2-5, with TRBD2 matching 7 bases. Germline trimming cut 6 bases from V and 6 bases from J; bases unmatched to any gene: 7. Germline V lookup: CDR1 MNHEY, CDR2 SVGAGI. This CDR3 has 13 residues.

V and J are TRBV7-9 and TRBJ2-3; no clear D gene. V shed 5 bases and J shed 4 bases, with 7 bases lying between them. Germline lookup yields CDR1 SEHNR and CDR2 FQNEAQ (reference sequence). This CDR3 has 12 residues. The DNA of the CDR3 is TGTGCCAGCAGCCCAGAGGCAGATACGCAGTATTTT. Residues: CASSPEADTQYF.

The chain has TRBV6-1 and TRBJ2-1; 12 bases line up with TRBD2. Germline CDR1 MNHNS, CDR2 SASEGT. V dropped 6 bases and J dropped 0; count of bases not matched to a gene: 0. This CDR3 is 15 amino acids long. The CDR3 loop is CASRTSGSSYNEQFF. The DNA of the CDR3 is TGTGCCAGCAGGACTAGCGGGAGCTCCTACAATGAGCAGTTCTTC.

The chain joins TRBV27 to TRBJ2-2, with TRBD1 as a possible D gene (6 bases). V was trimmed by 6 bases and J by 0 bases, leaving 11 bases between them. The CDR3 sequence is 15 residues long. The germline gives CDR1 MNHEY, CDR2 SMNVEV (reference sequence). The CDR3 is CASRMTGSNTGELFF. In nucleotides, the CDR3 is TGTGCCAGCAGGATGACAGGCTCGAACACCGGGGAGCTGTTTTTT.

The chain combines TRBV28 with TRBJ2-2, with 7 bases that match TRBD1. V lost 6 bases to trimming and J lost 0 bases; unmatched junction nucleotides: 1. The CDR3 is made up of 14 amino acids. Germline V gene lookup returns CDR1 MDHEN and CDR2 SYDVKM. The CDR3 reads CASRQGANTGELFF. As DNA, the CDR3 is TGTGCCAGCAGGCAGGGGGCGAACACCGGGGAGCTGTTTTTT.

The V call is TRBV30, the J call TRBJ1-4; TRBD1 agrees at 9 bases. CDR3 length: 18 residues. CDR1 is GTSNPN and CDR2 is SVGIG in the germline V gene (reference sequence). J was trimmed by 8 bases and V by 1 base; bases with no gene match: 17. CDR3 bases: TGTGCCTGGAGTGGGGCTACCCCGGGACAGGGCTTAGGCGAAAAACTGTTTTTT. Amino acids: CAWSGATPGQGLGEKLFF.

The CDR3 loop is CASSYLAGGLETQYF. DNA of the CDR3: TGTGCCAGCAGCTATCTAGCGGGGGGACTGGAGACCCAGTACTTC. This chain connects TRBV27 to TRBJ2-5; 11 bases are a match to TRBD2. The CDR3 sequence is 15 residues long. CDR1 and CDR2 (germline): MNHEY, SMNVEV (reference sequence). Trimming removed 6 bases from V and 5 bases from J; junction bases left unmatched: 8.

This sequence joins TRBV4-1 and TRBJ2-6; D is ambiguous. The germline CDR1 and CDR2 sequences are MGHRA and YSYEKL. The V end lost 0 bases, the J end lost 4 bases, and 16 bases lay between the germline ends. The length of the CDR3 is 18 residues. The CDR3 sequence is CASSQDRPPAGGANVLTF. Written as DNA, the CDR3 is TGCGCCAGCAGCCAAGACAGGCCTCCTGCTGGAGGGGCCAACGTCCTGACTTTC.

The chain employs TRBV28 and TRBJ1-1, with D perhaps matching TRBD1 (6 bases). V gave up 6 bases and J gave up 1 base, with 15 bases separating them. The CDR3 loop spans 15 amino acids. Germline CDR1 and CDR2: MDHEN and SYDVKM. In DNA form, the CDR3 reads TGTGCCAGCAGAGGGGGGGAGACTGGGAACACTGAAGCTTTCTTT. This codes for CASRGGETGNTEAFF.

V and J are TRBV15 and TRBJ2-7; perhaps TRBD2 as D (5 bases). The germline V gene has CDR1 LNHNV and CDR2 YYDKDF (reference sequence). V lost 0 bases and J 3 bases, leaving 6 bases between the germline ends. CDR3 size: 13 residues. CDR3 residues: CATSRDRDYEQYF. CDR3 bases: TGTGCCACCAGCAGAGATCGGGACTACGAGCAGTACTTC.

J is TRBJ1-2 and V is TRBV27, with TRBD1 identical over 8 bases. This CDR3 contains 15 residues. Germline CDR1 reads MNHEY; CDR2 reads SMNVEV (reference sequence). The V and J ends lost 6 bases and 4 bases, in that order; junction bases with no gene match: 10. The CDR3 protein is CASRYFGQGIYGYTF. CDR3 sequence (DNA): TGTGCCAGCAGATACTTCGGACAGGGAATCTATGGCTACACCTTC.

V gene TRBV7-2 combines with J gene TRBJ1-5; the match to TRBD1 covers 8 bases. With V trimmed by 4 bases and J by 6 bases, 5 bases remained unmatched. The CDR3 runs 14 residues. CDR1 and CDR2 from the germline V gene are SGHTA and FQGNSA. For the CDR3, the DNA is TGTGCCAGCAGCTCAGGACAGGGATCTCAGCCCCAGCATTTT. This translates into CASSSGQGSQPQHF.

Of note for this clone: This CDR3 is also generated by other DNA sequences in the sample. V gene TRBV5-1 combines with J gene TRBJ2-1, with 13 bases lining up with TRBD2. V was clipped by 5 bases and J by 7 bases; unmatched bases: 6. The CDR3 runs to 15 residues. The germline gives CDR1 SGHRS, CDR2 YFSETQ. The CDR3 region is CASSSGLAGDNEQFF. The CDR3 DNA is TGCGCCAGCAGTTCCGGACTAGCGGGAGATAATGAGCAGTTCTTC.

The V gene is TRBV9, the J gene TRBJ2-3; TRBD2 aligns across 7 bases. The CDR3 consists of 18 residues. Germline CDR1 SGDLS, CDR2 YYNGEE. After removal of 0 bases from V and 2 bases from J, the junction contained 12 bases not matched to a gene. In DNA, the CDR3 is TGTGCCAGCAGCGTAGTGGGGTGGGGGGGTCAGTCCACAGATACGCAGTATTTT. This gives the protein CASSVVGWGGQSTDTQYF. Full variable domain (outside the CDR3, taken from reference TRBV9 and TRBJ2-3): DSGVTQTPKHLITATGQRVTLRCSPRSGDLSVYWYQQSLDQGLQFLIQYYNGEERAKGNILERFSAQQFPDLHSELNLSSLELGDSALYFCASSVVGWGGQSTDTQYFGPGTRLTVL.

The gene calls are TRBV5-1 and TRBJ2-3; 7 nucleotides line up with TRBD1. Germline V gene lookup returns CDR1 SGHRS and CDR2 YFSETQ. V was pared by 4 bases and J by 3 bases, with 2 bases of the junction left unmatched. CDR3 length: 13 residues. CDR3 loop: CASSGDSTDTQYF. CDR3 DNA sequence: TGCGCCAGCAGCGGGGACAGTACAGATACGCAGTATTTT.

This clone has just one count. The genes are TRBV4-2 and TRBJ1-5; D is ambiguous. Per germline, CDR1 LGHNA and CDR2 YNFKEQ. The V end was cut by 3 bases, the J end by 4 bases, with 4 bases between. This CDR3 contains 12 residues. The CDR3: CASSHLNQPQHF. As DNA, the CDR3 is TGTGCCAGCAGCCATCTGAATCAGCCCCAGCATTTT.